This T cell receptor (beta chain) is from a study of T cell responses to AZD1222 COVID-19 vaccine. The repertoire was sequenced with immunoSEQ multiplex PCR; TCRdb's copy has only in-frame clones and lacks some. The repertoire holds 160,000 or so clones, with roughly 86% as singletons. This CDR3 is built from 13 residues. The V gene's germline CDR1 is MNHEY and CDR2 SVGEGT. The germline V and J ends were trimmed by 6 bases and 2 bases, with 10 bases remaining between them. Remarks on this clone: Its antigen is undetermined.

Overall study results and limits: Repertoires were collected only later (after the peak T cell response had occurred). In the spike-specific TCR repertoire, nearly half reportedly target unmutated variant regions.

The gene calls are TRBV6-2 or TRBV6-3 and TRBJ1-1; D possibly corresponds to TRBD1 (5 bases). The input for sequencing was peripheral blood, taken on day 0 of AZD1222 vaccination. The source is an adult in good health. The CDR3 DNA sequence: TGTGCCAGCAGCTGGGACGTTAACACTGAAGCTTTCTTT. Its translation is CASSWDVNTEAFF.